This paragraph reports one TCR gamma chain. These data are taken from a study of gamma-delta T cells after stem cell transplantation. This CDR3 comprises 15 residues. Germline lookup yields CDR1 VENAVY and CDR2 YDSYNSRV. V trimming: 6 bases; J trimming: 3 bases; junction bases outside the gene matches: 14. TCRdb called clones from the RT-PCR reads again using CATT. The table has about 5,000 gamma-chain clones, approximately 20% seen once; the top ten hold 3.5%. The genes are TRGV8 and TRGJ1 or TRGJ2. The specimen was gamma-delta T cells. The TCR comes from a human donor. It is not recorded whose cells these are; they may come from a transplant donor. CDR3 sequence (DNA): TGTGCCACCTGGACCTTATGGACCCTTTATTATAAGAAACTCTTT. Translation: CATWTLWTLYYKKLF.